This T cell receptor beta chain was profiled in a study of shared clonotypes between healthy human individuals (dated by TCRdb to about 2020). As for the study more broadly: Two women and three men aged 18 to 49 years were included in the cohort. For each donor, CD4 naive and CD4 memory were each given three plates, CD8 naive was given two plates, and CD8 memory was given one plate. To estimate repertoire size and how much clonotype sharing occurs between individuals, the study deeply sequenced the blood TCR repertoires of roughly 5 healthy adults. To increase sequencing depth and limit assay-specific biases, different laboratories used diverse techniques to prepare libraries and sequence TCR repertoires. Leukapheresis yielded between about 0.94 and 9.5 billion PBMCs per donor.

Here is what the overall study found, with its caveats: Pairwise subsampling indicated that sequencing depth was expected to affect the degree of clonotype sharing among donors. Compared with non-shared clonotypes, clonotypes shared by all four sorted-subset donors had higher generation probabilities. Sampling was restricted to blood, and TCR repertoires in tissues likely differ from the TCR repertoires found in blood. Larger estimated clonotype richness was generally found for naive subsets than for memory subsets. Even with the large sequencing depth, rarefaction of the sorted-subset datasets indicated that sequencing was incomplete. When a handful of donors were compared, the shared fraction of clonotypes was roughly 5% for naive CD4, more than 3% for naive CD8, 2.3% for memory CD4, and 0.35% to 0.4% for memory CD8. The small number of donors limited the genetic and exposure-history diversity represented.

Using the deep immunoSEQ assay, multiplex PCR amplified TCR CDR3 regions from genomic DNA. Extracted genomic DNA from each cell subset was spread evenly across all wells of several immunoSEQ 96-well plates, with each plate serving as a replicate. For sorted subsets, around 200 ng genomic DNA, equal to about 30,000 T cell genomes, was loaded into each replicate PCR. Purified libraries were measured with a Qubit 3.0 fluorometer, size-checked on a Bioanalyzer 2100, and measured again with the KAPA Library Quantification kit. Every immunoSEQ 96-well plate was sequenced on a dedicated single-read 150-cycle Illumina NextSeq 550 flow cell. Turning to the authors' computational methods: Because the immunoSEQ output held only junctional sequences and lacked quality scores, the filtering could not match the filtering applied to full-length reads. Sequences were annotated with PyIR, a Python wrapper for IgBLAST v1.9, and V/J genes and CDR3 were assigned using IMGT germline references. Reads with weak V/J assignments (E-value above 1e-6), missing CDR3, stop codons, out-of-frame junctions, or ambiguous translated residues were removed. A V3J clonotype was defined by an identical inferred V gene, J gene, and CDR3 amino acid sequence. Percentage overlap between repertoires was calculated by dividing the number of shared unique clonotypes by the size of the smaller repertoire. Repertoire richness was assessed with RTK rarefaction, the Chao1 estimator, and Recon v2.1 estimates of unobserved clonotypes. Generation probabilities were computed with OLGA for all TCRbeta clonotypes obtained by the gDNA method from several donors. TCRdb holds this immuneACCESS table with in-frame rearrangements only. Some clones are missing; in checked studies, unresolved V genes explain under half, and the rest has no known cause. The DNA gave D and trimming, while V, J and clone size come from that table. The sample table records about 2.1 million clones; around 95% of these occur just once. The ten largest clonotypes hold around 1.7% of the sample.

Of note for this clone: Its antigen has not been determined. At one end, the junction sequence differs from germline, possibly due to a read error.

CD8 naive samples were obtained by positive selection for CCR7 among CD45RO-negative cells, yielding a CD45RA+CCR7+ population from which TemRA cells were excluded. Healthy HIV-negative adults with no recently reported acute infections or vaccinations were included as donors. Only Caucasian adults living in Nashville, Tennessee, USA were represented among the donors. Blood was obtained by leukapheresis, after which PBMCs were separated by Ficoll-Histopaque density gradient centrifugation and cryopreserved in liquid nitrogen vapor phase. Analytical flow cytometry was used to check the purity and quantity of every magnetically sorted T cell population. Each sorted fraction had its genomic DNA isolated and then quantified by UV absorbance on a Nanodrop 2000c. The germline V gene (reference sequence) specifies SGHAT as CDR1 and FQDESV as CDR2. The CDR3 runs 14 amino acids, cysteine and phenylalanine included. CDR3 DNA is the only sequence kept; it has 42 bases, read in frame from the first base.

This TCR came from a man between 18 and 35 years old in good health. Some clones in this sample may be carry-over from other donors' samples. Sample: naive CD8+ T cells from PBMCs. The cell subset or site tag for this specimen amounts to: CD45RA+CCR7+. The chain was built from TRBV11-1 and TRBJ2-7; the D gene cannot be named for sure. The CDR3 reads CASSLDVYSDEQYF. The sequence in DNA is TGTGCCAGCAGCCTGGACGTCTACTCCGACGAGCAGTACTTC. The CDR3, completed at both ends by the reference TRBV11-1 and TRBJ2-7 genes, gives the full variable domain EAEVAQSPRYKITEKSQAVAFWCDPISGHATLYWYRQILGQGPELLVQFQDESVVDDSQLPKDRFSAERLKGVDSTLKIQPAELGDSAMYLCASSLDVYSDEQYFGPGTRLTVT.